This TCR beta chain came from a study of blood T cells in healthy people across ages. The CDR3 contains 23 residues. Germline-derived CDR1 and CDR2 are SGHVS and FNYEAQ. Next came a second PCR, run for about 6 to 12 cycles, which used a sample-barcoded 5' primer along with a J-beta primer mix. TCRdb fed the 5' RACE reads into MiXCR, producing one record per CDR3 protein. The top ten hold 8.7% of the sample, which has roughly 560,000 distinct CDR3 sequences, around 24% seen once. This sample was also put to use in a study of T cells of mothers and their children.

The chain couples TRBV7-6 to TRBJ2-5, with D possibly being TRBD1 or TRBD2 (5 bases each). The J call may not be correct, given that the DNA end is closer to TRBJ2-1. The source is a boy between 10 and 17 years old in good health. The sample taken for sequencing was blood. CDR3 DNA sequence: TGTGCCAGCAGCTTAGGCGGTCCCAGGGCTCGGGATCTCTATTTCGCAATCCCCTATGAGCAGTTCTTC. Protein sequence: CASSLGGPRARDLYFAIPYEQFF.